This TCR beta chain was sequenced in a study of cytomegalovirus exposure and HLA in healthy donors. Study-level results: Earlier analysis looked at TCR beta V segments, and most were productive about 90% or about 30% of the time. TCR beta chain V- and J-gene trimming was linked, in a later analysis, to a missense variant in DCLRE1C. Immune exposure was documented only through CMV serostatus. CMV antigen specificity was confirmed in vitro for a few CMV-associated chains.

On this clone itself: The antigen is undetermined.

This PCR relied on a set of 60 Vbeta primers and 13 Jbeta primers. This table comes from immunoSEQ multiplex PCR, and its TCRdb copy is limited to in-frame clones, with some not included. The sample carries about 190,000 clones, roughly 86% recorded once. The receptor's source is a man aged 35 to 55 in good health and CMV-seropositive. Sequenced input: PBMCs.

CDR3 DNA sequence: TGTGCCAGCTCACCACTCCCAGCGGGGGCCCGCTCCTACGAGCAGTACTTC. Its protein is CASSPLPAGARSYEQYF. V is TRBV18 and J is TRBJ2-7, with 8 bases fitting TRBD2. The V gene's germline CDR1 is KGHSH and CDR2 LQKENI. The CDR3 has 17 residues. V shed 1 base, J shed 0 bases, and the junction held 8 bases outside the gene matches.